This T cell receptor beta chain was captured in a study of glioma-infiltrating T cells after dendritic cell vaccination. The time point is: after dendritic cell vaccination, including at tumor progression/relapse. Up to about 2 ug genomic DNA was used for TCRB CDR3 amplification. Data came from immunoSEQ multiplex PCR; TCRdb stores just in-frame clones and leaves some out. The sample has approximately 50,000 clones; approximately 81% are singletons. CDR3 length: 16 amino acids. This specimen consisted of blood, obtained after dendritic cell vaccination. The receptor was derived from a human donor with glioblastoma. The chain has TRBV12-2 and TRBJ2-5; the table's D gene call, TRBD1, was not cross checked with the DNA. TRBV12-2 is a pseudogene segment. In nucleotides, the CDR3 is TGTGCAAGTCGCTTAGCTACGTCGGTTGGGCGAGAGACCCAGTACTTC. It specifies CASRLATSVGRETQYF.